This TCR beta chain stems from a study of blood T cells in healthy people across ages. The CDR3 consists of 14 residues. The V and J ends lost 5 bases and 4 bases respectively, with 11 bases between them. Germline assignment: CDR1 LGHDT and CDR2 YNNKEL (reference sequence). Together with a sample-barcoded 5' primer, a J-beta primer mix was included in a second PCR lasting roughly 6 to 12 cycles. Every sample produced at least 2.5 million CDR3-containing paired-end reads. TCRdb reprocessed the 5' RACE reads with MiXCR, giving one entry per CDR3 protein. Of some 1.4 million distinct CDR3 sequences detected, roughly 40% appear once; the ten largest clones hold under 8%. In its sample, this clonotype was seen a few times. Per individual sample, total RNA of at least 5.5 micrograms was extracted.

The origin of this receptor is a woman under 30 in good health. Sequencing input: blood. This chain uses TRBV3-1 with TRBJ1-4; D is possibly TRBD1 (5 bases). The CDR3 bases are TGTGCCAGCAGCTTCAGGGCTTTTAATGAAAAACTGTTTTTT. Its protein is CASSFRAFNEKLFF.